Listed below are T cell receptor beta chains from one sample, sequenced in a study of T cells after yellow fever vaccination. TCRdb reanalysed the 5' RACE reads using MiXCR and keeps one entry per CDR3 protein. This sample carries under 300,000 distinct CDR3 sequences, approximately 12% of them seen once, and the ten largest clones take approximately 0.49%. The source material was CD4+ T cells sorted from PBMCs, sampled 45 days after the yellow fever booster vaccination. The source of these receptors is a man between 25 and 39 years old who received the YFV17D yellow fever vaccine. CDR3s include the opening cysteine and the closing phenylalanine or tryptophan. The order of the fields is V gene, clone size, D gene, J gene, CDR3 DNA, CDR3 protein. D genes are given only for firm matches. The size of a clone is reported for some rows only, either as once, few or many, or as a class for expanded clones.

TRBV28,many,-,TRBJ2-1,TGTGCCAGCAGGCTGGGGATCGGTAATGAGCAGTTCTTC,CASRLGIGNEQFF
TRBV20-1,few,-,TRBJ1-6,TGCAGTGCTAGAACTAACCGGGACCTTCTGTCACCCCTCCACTTT,CSARTNRDLLSPLHF
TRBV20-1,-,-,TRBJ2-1,TGCAGTGCTCCATCAAAAATGAGCTCCTACAATGAGCAGTTCTTC,CSAPSKMSSYNEQFF
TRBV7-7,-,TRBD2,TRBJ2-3,TGTGCTAGCACCGAGGGACTAGATAGCACAGATACGCAGTATTTT,CASTEGLDSTDTQYF
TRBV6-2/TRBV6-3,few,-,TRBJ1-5,TGTGCCAGCAGCTCCCTTGGGGCCATGGGGAATCAGCCCCAGCATTTT,CASSSLGAMGNQPQHF
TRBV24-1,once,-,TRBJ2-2,TGTGCCACCAGTGATGGGAACACCGGGGAGCTGTTTTTT,CATSDGNTGELFF
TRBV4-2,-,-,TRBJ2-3,TGTGCCAGCAGGAATACAGGGAATGGAGGAGATACGCAGTATTTT,CASRNTGNGGDTQYF
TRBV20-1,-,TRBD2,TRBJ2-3,TGCAGTGCCCTCGGGGGAGCGGGAGCGATGGATACGCAGTATTTT,CSALGGAGAMDTQYF
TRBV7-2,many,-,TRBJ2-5,TGTGCCAGCAGCCTCGGGACAAAACAAGAGACCCAGTACTTC,CASSLGTKQETQYF
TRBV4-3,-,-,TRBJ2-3,TGCGCCAGCAGCTCCTCACCGGGTAGCGTTGGAGATACGCAGTATTTT,CASSSSPGSVGDTQYF
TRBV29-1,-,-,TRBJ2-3,TGCAGCGTTCAAGACATCGGGAGTTTAACAGATACGCAGTATTTT,CSVQDIGSLTDTQYF
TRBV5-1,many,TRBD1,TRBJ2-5,TGCGCCAGCAGCTTACAGGGGGCAGAGACCCAGTACTTC,CASSLQGAETQYF
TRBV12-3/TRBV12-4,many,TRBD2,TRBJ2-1,TGTGCCAGCAGTTTCGGGACTAGGATGGATGAGCAGTTCTTC,CASSFGTRMDEQFF
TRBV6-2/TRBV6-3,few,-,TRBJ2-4,TGTGCCAGCAGTTACGTGGGAAACATTCAGTACTTC,CASSYVGNIQYF
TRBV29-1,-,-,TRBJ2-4,TGCAGCGTTGCCGGCCTAGCCAAAAACATTCAGTACTTC,CSVAGLAKNIQYF
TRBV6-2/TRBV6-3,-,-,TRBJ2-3,TGTGCCAGCAGTGATTTAGATACGCAGTATTTT,CASSDLDTQYF
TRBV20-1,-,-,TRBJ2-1,TGCAGTGCAGGGGAAAGGAATGAGCAGTTCTTC,CSAGERNEQFF
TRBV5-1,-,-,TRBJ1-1,TGCGCCAGCAGCCCGGCAGTGGACACTGAAGCTTTCTTT,CASSPAVDTEAFF
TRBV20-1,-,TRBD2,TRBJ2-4,TGCAGTGCCCCGGGGGGAAACATTCAGTACTTC,CSAPGGNIQYF
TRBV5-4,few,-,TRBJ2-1,TGTGCCAGCACCTCGGGGTCCCTCTCCTACAATGAGCAGTTCTTC,CASTSGSLSYNEQFF
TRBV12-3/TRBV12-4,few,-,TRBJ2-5,TGTGCCAGCAACAGAGGCGGAACGGAGACCCAGTACTTC,CASNRGGTETQYF
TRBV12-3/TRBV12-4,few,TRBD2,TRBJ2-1,TGTGCCAGCGGACTAGCGGGATTGAACAATGAGCAGTTCTTC,CASGLAGLNNEQFF
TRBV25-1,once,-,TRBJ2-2,TGTGCCAGCATCAGAGACACCGGGGAGCTGTTTTTT,CASIRDTGELFF
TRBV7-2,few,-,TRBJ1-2,TGTGCCAGCAGTCCCCCCCCGCAGGAGAACTATGGCTACACCTTC,CASSPPPQENYGYTF
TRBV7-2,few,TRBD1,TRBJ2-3,TGTGCCAGCAGCAGGTTGGACAGGGGGAAAGATACGCAGTATTTT,CASSRLDRGKDTQYF
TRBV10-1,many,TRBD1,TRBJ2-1,TGCGCCAGCAGTGAGAGGACAGGGACTTATGAGCAGTTCTTC,CASSERTGTYEQFF
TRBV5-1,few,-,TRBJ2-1,TGCGCCAGCAGTCTGGATCTCGACCATGAGCAGTTCTTC,CASSLDLDHEQFF
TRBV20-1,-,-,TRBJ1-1,TGCAGTGCCCGGGGCGACCCGAACACTGAAGCTTTCTTT,CSARGDPNTEAFF
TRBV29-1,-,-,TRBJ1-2,TGCAGCGTTGAAGATGGACAGAGGGGCTATGGCTACACCTTC,CSVEDGQRGYGYTF
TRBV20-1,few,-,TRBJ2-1,TGCAGTGCTAGAGGCGGGATTTCCTACAATGAGCAGTTCTTC,CSARGGISYNEQFF
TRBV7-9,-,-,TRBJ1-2,TGTGCCAGCAGCCTCGTACGGGGCGGCTACACCTTC,CASSLVRGGYTF
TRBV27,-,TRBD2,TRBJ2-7,TGTGCCAGCAGTTTTAGCGGGAGAAAGAACGAGCAGTACTTC,CASSFSGRKNEQYF
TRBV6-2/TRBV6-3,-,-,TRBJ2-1,TGTGCCGCAGTCCCCTCCTACTACAATGAGCAGTTCTTC,CAAVPSYYNEQFF
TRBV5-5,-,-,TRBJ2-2,TGTGCCAGCAGCTGGGGCTGGGCCCGGACGAACACCGGGGAGCTGTTTTTT,CASSWGWARTNTGELFF
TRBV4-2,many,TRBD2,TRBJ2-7,TGTGCCAGCAGCCGAGGGGGCACTAGCGGGAGTCACGAGCAGTACTTC,CASSRGGTSGSHEQYF
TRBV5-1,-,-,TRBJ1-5,TGCGCCAGCAGCGACCGCGGGGGCGCCGGACAGCCCCAGCATTTT,CASSDRGGAGQPQHF